These 25 T cell receptor beta chains were all obtained from the same sample, sequenced in a study of beta chain features in type 1 diabetes. Expressed TCRB transcripts were sequenced because the entire RNA isolate underwent reverse transcription. Using immunoSEQ multiplex PCR, the repertoire was profiled, and TCRdb retains in-frame clones only, with some absent. Of a few hundred thousand clones listed, approximately 30% are singletons. Sequenced: naive CD4+ T cells from blood. Receptors originate from a young man in good health.

The chain links TRBV7-2 to TRBJ2-7, with D hard to call. CDR1 and CDR2 (germline): SGHTA, FQGNSA. The CDR3 loop spans 14 amino acids. V was trimmed by 1 base and J by 0 bases, leaving 7 bases between them. CDR3 region: CASSLGLSSYEQYF. The CDR3 nucleotides are TGTGCCAGCAGCTTAGGTCTTAGCTCCTACGAGCAGTACTTC.

The rearrangement links TRBV28 to TRBJ2-3; D perhaps matches TRBD1 (5 bases). The germline V gene encodes CDR1 MDHEN and CDR2 SYDVKM. There are 13 residues in the CDR3. V was pared by 5 bases and J by 2 bases, with 8 bases between. For the CDR3, the DNA is TGTGCCAGCAGTAAGGGGAACACAGATACGCAGTATTTT. Translated: CASSKGNTDTQYF.

This sequence joins TRBV7-9 and TRBJ2-2; D not certain. Looked up from germline, CDR1 is SEHNR and CDR2 is FQNEAQ (reference sequence). V lost 4 bases and J 4 bases, leaving 13 bases between the germline ends. The CDR3 has 15 residues. The CDR3 loop reads CASSWTGPFTGELFF. The CDR3 bases are TGTGCCAGCAGCTGGACCGGACCATTCACCGGGGAGCTGTTTTTT.

This clone was counted between two and nine times. The chain couples TRBV7-2 to TRBJ2-5; possible D gene TRBD1, 7 bases. CDR1 is SGHTA and CDR2 is FQGNSA in the germline V gene. Between the trimmed V and J ends, which lost 1 base and 4 bases, there was a span of 16 bases. This CDR3 contains 16 residues. The CDR3 DNA reads TGTGCCAGCAGCTTAGTCGGAGGGGGCGTGGGAGAGACCCAGTACTTC. Amino acid sequence: CASSLVGGGVGETQYF.

The gene calls are TRBV5-6 and TRBJ2-2, with D hard to call. V lost 2 bases and J 1 base, leaving 6 bases between the germline ends. The CDR3 length is 14 residues. Germline assignment: CDR1 SGHDT and CDR2 YYEEEE. The CDR3 protein is CASSLGQNTGELFF. The CDR3 DNA is TGTGCCAGCAGCTTAGGTCAGAACACCGGGGAGCTGTTTTTT.

This clone occurred a few times. This chain joins TRBV28 and TRBJ2-1; no definite D call. Looked up from germline, CDR1 is MDHEN and CDR2 is SYDVKM. Trimming removed 6 bases from V and 0 bases from J, with 6 bases in between. This CDR3 comprises 13 residues. CDR3 nucleotide sequence: TGTGCCAGCAGCCAAAGCTCCTACAATGAGCAGTTCTTC. Amino acid sequence: CASSQSSYNEQFF.

The CDR3 DNA reads TGTGCCTGGAGTGTACAGGGGGGTTGGATGAACACTGAAGCTTTCTTT. Translation: CAWSVQGGWMNTEAFF. The genes are TRBV30 and TRBJ1-1; 8 positions match TRBD1. This CDR3 has 16 residues. Germline lookup yields CDR1 GTSNPN and CDR2 SVGIG (reference sequence). J gave up 0 bases and V 0 bases, and 6 bases lay outside the gene matches. The full variable domain, in which reference TRBV30 and TRBJ1-1 provide the parts outside the CDR3, is SQTIHQWPATLVQPVGSPLSLECTVEGTSNPNLYWYRQAAGRGLQLLFYSVGIGQISSEVPQNLSASRPQDRQFILSSKKLLLSDSGFYLCAWSVQGGWMNTEAFFGQGTRLTVV.

The CDR3 coding sequence is TGTGCCAGCAGCTTGATTGGAACGGGTCCCTCCTACGAGCAGTACTTC. This codes for CASSLIGTGPSYEQYF. J is TRBJ2-7 and V is TRBV7-9, with D uncertain. CDR3 length: 16 residues. Between the trimmed V and J ends, which lost 3 bases and 0 bases, there was a span of 15 bases. The germline gives CDR1 SEHNR, CDR2 FQNEAQ (reference sequence).

This chain uses TRBV7-9 with TRBJ2-7; TRBD1 aligns across 8 bases. V gave up 2 bases and J gave up 5 bases; unmatched junction bases: 5. CDR1 is SEHNR, CDR2 FQNEAQ, per germline (reference sequence). CDR3 length: 14 amino acids. The CDR3 loop reads CASSLSTGEDEQYF. In nucleotides, the CDR3 is TGTGCCAGCAGCTTATCGACAGGGGAGGACGAGCAGTACTTC.

This sequence joins TRBV6-5 and TRBJ2-2; the D gene is possibly TRBD2 (5 bases). Trimming pared 7 bases from V and 4 bases from J, leaving 10 bases between. Germline V gene sequence: CDR1 MNHEY, CDR2 SVGAGI. The CDR3 has 13 residues. The CDR3 is CASNIARTGELFF. In DNA form, the CDR3 reads TGTGCCAGCAATATAGCGCGCACCGGGGAGCTGTTTTTT.

The V and J genes are TRBV9 and TRBJ2-3; TRBD2 matches at 11 bases. The CDR3 extends over 16 amino acids. With V trimmed by 3 bases and J by 0 bases, 3 bases remained unmatched. Germline assignment: CDR1 SGDLS and CDR2 YYNGEE. CDR3 nucleotides: TGTGCCAGCAGCGCGGGACTAGCGGCTAGCACAGATACGCAGTATTTT. This sequence encodes CASSAGLAASTDTQYF.

This chain connects TRBV10-3 to TRBJ2-7; maybe TRBD1 (6 bases). V was clipped by 3 bases and J by 0 bases, with 9 bases between them. This CDR3 is built from 14 residues. Germline values: CDR1 ENHRY, CDR2 SYGVKD. The CDR3 here is CAISDTGSSYEQYF. CDR3 DNA sequence: TGTGCCATCAGTGATACAGGGTCCTCCTACGAGCAGTACTTC.

Concerning this clone itself: Other DNA sequences in the sample encode the same CDR3. This rearrangement joins TRBV7-2 to TRBJ2-7; D gene uncertain. Germline values: CDR1 SGHTA, CDR2 FQGNSA. The CDR3 spans 12 residues. Deletions cut 1 base from V and 1 base from J, with 2 bases between. CDR3 nucleotides: TGTGCCAGCAGCTTAGTTTCCTACGAGCAGTACTTC. It is translated as CASSLVSYEQYF.

With regard to this clone: At the DNA level, this CDR3 is encoded by other sequences in the same sample as well. The chain couples TRBV4-2 to TRBJ2-3; D is uncertain. The CDR3 contains 15 residues. V lost 0 bases to trimming and J lost 0 bases, with 7 bases between them. Germline lookup yields CDR1 LGHNA and CDR2 YNFKEQ. The CDR3 region has the DNA TGTGCCAGCAGCCAAGAAGCCAGTAGCACAGATACGCAGTATTTT. This gives the protein CASSQEASSTDTQYF.

The rearrangement joins TRBV7-2 to TRBJ2-1, with TRBD1 identical over 7 bases. The CDR3 runs to 14 residues. Germline V CDR1 and CDR2: SGHTA, FQGNSA. The ends lost 5 bases at V and 9 bases at J; junction bases unmatched: 10. This CDR3 is CASSPAAHRGEQFF. CDR3 coding DNA: TGTGCCAGCAGCCCCGCCGCCCACAGGGGTGAGCAGTTCTTC.

This clone was seen only a few times. The V and J genes are TRBV30 and TRBJ2-7; 8 positions agree with TRBD2. V gave up 4 bases and J gave up 2 bases; unmatched junction bases: 4. There are 13 residues in the CDR3. The germline gives CDR1 GTSNPN, CDR2 SVGIG (reference sequence). Written as DNA, the CDR3 is TGTGCCTGGACCCCAGCGGGGGCCTACGAGCAGTACTTC. It yields the protein CAWTPAGAYEQYF.

This clone was detected a few times. J is TRBJ1-2 and V is TRBV28; D is possibly TRBD1 (5 bases). V gave up 6 bases and J gave up 3 bases, with 14 bases separating them. The CDR3 runs 14 residues. Germline V gene lookup returns CDR1 MDHEN and CDR2 SYDVKM. The CDR3 loop reads CASRLRDGYYGYTF. CDR3 nucleotides: TGTGCCAGCAGACTCAGGGATGGGTACTATGGCTACACCTTC.

This clone was recorded a few times. The V and J genes are TRBV29-1 and TRBJ2-5, with D unclear. V lost 2 bases to trimming and J lost 1 base, with 5 bases between them. The CDR3 is 12 amino acids. Germline assignment: CDR1 SQVTM and CDR2 ANQGSEA. DNA of the CDR3: TGCAGCGTTGAATACAGCCAAGAGACCCAGTACTTC. It codes for CSVEYSQETQYF.

A few counts support this clone. The V call is TRBV11-2, the J call TRBJ2-3, with 14 bases aligning to TRBD2. With 0 bases clipped from V and 4 bases from J, the junction kept 6 bases outside the gene matches. The V gene's germline CDR1 is SGHAT and CDR2 FQNNGV. This CDR3 has 18 amino acids. The CDR3 loop reads CASSLETSGRAASDTQYF. The DNA for the CDR3 is TGTGCCAGCAGCTTAGAGACTAGCGGGAGGGCCGCGTCAGATACGCAGTATTTT.

This clone appeared a few times. The chain carries TRBV18 and TRBJ2-1; weak D call: TRBD2 (6 bases). There are 15 residues in the CDR3. Between the trimmed V and J ends, which lost 10 bases and 0 bases, there was a span of 16 bases. The germline V gene has CDR1 KGHSH and CDR2 LQKENI. The CDR3 DNA is TGTGCCACTCAGGGCGGGGCGAGCTCCTACAATGAGCAGTTCTTC. It yields the protein CATQGGASSYNEQFF.

This clone was seen more than once but under ten times. V is TRBV29-1 and J is TRBJ2-3; TRBD1 is a possible D gene (6 bases). The CDR3 is 14 amino acids. Trimming removed 7 bases at V and 4 bases at J, with 18 bases between. CDR1 and CDR2 (germline): SQVTM, ANQGSEA. The DNA of the CDR3 is TGCAGCGGGGGGCCGACAGCTTTCTCAGATACGCAGTATTTT. Encoded protein: CSGGPTAFSDTQYF.

This chain connects TRBV5-1 to TRBJ2-7; TRBD2 is a possible D gene (5 bases). Trimming removed 2 bases at V and 1 base at J, with 7 bases between. Per germline, CDR1 SGHRS and CDR2 YFSETQ. The CDR3 has 13 amino acids. This CDR3 reads CASSFTGSYEQYF. The DNA for the CDR3 is TGCGCCAGCAGCTTCACGGGATCCTACGAGCAGTACTTC.

The gene calls are TRBV30 and TRBJ1-6; the D gene is possibly TRBD1 (5 bases). In germline, CDR1 is GTSNPN, CDR2 SVGIG (reference sequence). Trimming left V 0 bases short and J 7 bases short, with 13 bases between. The CDR3 spans 15 residues. The CDR3 spells CAWSVRDLGNSPLHF. Here the CDR3 DNA reads TGTGCCTGGAGTGTACGGGACCTGGGAAATTCACCCCTCCACTTT.

The chain couples TRBV30 to TRBJ1-2; D ambiguous. The CDR3 has 12 residues. Per germline, CDR1 GTSNPN and CDR2 SVGIG (reference sequence). Between the trimmed V and J ends, which lost 1 base and 4 bases, there was a span of 7 bases. CDR3 in amino acids: CAWSAMGYGYTF. The CDR3 coding sequence is TGTGCCTGGAGTGCGATGGGCTATGGCTACACCTTC. Using reference TRBV30 and TRBJ1-2 for the parts outside the CDR3, the full variable domain is SQTIHQWPATLVQPVGSPLSLECTVEGTSNPNLYWYRQAAGRGLQLLFYSVGIGQISSEVPQNLSASRPQDRQFILSSKKLLLSDSGFYLCAWSAMGYGYTFGSGTRLTVV.

This clone was seen more than once but under ten times. The rearrangement links TRBV2 to TRBJ1-5; D may be TRBD1 (6 bases). The germline gives CDR1 SNHLY, CDR2 FYNNEI. The V end lost 4 bases, the J end lost 0 bases, and 10 bases lay between the germline ends. This CDR3 spans 15 amino acids. The CDR3 here is CASSGTAGSNQPQHF. CDR3 coding DNA: TGTGCCAGCAGTGGGACAGCGGGTAGCAATCAGCCCCAGCATTTT.